This T cell receptor (beta chain) emerged from a study of OX40 agonist ivuxolimab in advanced cancers. Study outcomes and limitations: Clones of CD4+ and CD8+ blood T cells grew by week 6 at doses of 0.1 to 3.0 mg/kg. CD8+ T cells showed, on average, more clonal expansion than CD4+ cells.

V lost 5 bases and J lost 3; bases outside the gene matches: 11. CDR1 and CDR2 (germline): SEHNR, FQNEAQ (reference sequence). CDR3 length: 18 residues. Some clones are missing from TCRdb's copy, which holds only in-frame ones; the method was immunoSEQ multiplex PCR. The table shows tens of thousands of clones, with about 88% occurring only once. Individuals having autoimmune disease history or systemic immunosuppression were not enrolled. This clone was detected only a few times. What it binds is not known. The rearrangement joins TRBV7-9 to TRBJ2-3, with 13 bases that match TRBD2. The sequencing used CD4+ or CD8+ T cells sorted from blood, collected in a trial of the OX40 agonist ivuxolimab. This receptor was taken from an adult with an advanced solid tumor such as melanoma, head and neck, liver or kidney cancer. The CDR3 coding sequence is TGTGCCAGCAGCGTTACTAGCGGGAGGGCCGTGAGGACAGATACGCAGTATTTT. Amino acids: CASSVTSGRAVRTDTQYF.